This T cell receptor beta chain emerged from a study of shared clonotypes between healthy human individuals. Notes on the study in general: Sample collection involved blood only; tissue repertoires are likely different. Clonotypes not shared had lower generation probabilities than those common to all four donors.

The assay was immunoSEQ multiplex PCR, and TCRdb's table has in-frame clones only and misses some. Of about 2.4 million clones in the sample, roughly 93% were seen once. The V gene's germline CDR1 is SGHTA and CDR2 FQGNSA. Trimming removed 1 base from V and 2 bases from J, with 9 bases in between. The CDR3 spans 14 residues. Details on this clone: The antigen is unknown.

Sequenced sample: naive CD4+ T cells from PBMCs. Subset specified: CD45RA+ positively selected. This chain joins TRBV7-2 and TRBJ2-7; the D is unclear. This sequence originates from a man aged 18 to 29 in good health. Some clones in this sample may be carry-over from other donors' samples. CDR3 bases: TGTGCCAGCAGCTTAGGAGGAGATACCTACGAGCAGTACTTC. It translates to CASSLGGDTYEQYF.